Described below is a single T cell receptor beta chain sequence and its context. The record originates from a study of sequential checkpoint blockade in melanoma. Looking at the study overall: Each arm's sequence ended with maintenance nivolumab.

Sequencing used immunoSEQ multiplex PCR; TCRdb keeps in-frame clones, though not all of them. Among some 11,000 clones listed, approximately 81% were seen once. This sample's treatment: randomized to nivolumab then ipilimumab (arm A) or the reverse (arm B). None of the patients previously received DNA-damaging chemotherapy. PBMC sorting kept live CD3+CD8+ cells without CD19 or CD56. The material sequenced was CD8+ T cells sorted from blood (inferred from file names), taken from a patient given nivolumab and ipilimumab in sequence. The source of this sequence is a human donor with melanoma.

CDR3 sequence: CASSPQGGDEQYF. In nucleotides, the CDR3 is TGTGCCAGCAGCCCCCAGGGGGGTGATGAGCAGTACTTC. V is TRBV11-3 and J is TRBJ2-7; possibly TRBD1 for D (7 bases). The V gene's germline CDR1 is SGHNT and CDR2 YENEEA. This CDR3 is built from 13 residues. The V gene lost 5 bases and the J gene lost 7 bases, with 15 bases spanning the gap.